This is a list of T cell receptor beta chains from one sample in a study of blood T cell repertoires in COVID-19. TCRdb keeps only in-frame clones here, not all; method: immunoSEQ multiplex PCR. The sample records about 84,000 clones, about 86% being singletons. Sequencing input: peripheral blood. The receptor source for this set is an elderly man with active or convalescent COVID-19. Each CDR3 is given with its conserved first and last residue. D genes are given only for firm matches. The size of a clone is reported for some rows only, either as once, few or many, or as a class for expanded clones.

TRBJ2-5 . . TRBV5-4 CASSLGLQAETQYF TGTGCCAGCAGCTTGGGTTTGCAGGCGGAGACCCAGTACTTC
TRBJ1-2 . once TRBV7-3 CASSSPSTGGYTF TGTGCCAGCAGCTCCCCTAGTACGGGGGGCTACACCTTC
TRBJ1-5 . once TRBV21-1 CASSPILGGLSQPQHF TGTGCCAGCAGCCCTATCCTGGGAGGGCTGAGTCAGCCCCAGCATTTT
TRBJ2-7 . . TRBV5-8 CASSLTGSLYEQYF TGTGCCAGCAGCTTGACCGGGTCCCTCTACGAGCAGTACTTC
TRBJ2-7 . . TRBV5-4 CASGLGSPYEQYF TGTGCCAGCGGACTCGGATCCCCCTACGAGCAGTACTTC
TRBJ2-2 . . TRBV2 CASSEWSPGRDTGELFF TGTGCCAGCAGTGAGTGGAGCCCGGGAAGGGATACCGGGGAGCTGTTTTTT
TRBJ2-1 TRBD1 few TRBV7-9 CASSLAGTAHEQFF TGTGCCAGCAGCTTAGCGGGGACAGCTCATGAGCAGTTCTTC
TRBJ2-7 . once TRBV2 CASSESRARTYEQYF TGTGCCAGCAGTGAGTCGAGGGCAAGGACCTACGAGCAGTACTTC
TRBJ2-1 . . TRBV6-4 CASRIGGAPNNEQFF TGTGCCAGCAGAATTGGTGGGGCTCCCAACAATGAGCAGTTCTTC
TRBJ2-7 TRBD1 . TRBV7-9 CASSEGQGRSSYEQYF TGTGCCAGCAGCGAAGGACAGGGGAGAAGCTCCTACGAGCAGTACTTC
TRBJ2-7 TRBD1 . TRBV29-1 CSARDRGLSYEQYF TGCAGCGCGAGAGACAGGGGGCTAAGCTACGAGCAGTACTTC
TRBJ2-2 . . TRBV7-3 CASSLSRDTGELFF TGTGCCAGCAGCTTATCGAGAGACACCGGGGAGCTGTTTTTT
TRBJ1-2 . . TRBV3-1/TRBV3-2 CASSPLHGGGYTF TGTGCCAGCAGCCCCTTACACGGGGGTGGCTACACCTTC
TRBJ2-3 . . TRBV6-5 CASRSLSRDTQYF TGTGCCAGCAGGAGCCTTTCCCGGGATACGCAGTATTTT
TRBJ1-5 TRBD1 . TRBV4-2 CASSPETGGDNQPQHF TGTGCCAGCAGCCCTGAAACAGGGGGAGACAATCAGCCCCAGCATTTT
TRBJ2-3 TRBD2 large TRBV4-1 CASSQEGLAGIGNTDTQYF TGCGCCAGCAGCCAAGAAGGGCTAGCGGGGATTGGTAACACAGATACGCAGTATTTT
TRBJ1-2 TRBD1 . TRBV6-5 CASSSTGLYGYTF TGTGCCAGCAGCTCGACAGGGCTCTATGGCTACACCTTC
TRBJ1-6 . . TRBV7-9 CASSSGSTYNSPLHF TGTGCCAGCAGCTCAGGGTCCACCTATAATTCACCCCTCCACTTT
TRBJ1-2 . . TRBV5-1 CASTGGGGYTF TGCGCCAGCACGGGAGGGGGTGGCTACACCTTC
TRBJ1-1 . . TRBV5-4 CASSYFDRTNTEAFF TGTGCCAGCAGCTACTTCGACAGGACGAACACTGAAGCTTTCTTT
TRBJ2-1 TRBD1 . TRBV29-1 CSVEGPGQGSNEQFF TGCAGCGTTGAGGGACCGGGACAGGGGTCAAATGAGCAGTTCTTC
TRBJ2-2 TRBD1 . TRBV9 CASSVGDRSTGELFF TGTGCCAGCAGCGTAGGGGACAGGAGCACCGGGGAGCTGTTTTTT
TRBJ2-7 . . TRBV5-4 CASSSTYYEQYF TGTGCCAGCAGCTCCACATATTACGAGCAGTACTTC
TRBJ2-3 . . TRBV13 CASSPAARNTQYF TGTGCCAGCAGCCCCGCCGCCAGAAATACGCAGTATTTT
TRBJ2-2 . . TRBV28 CASSPLGAGSKGLFF TGTGCCAGCAGTCCCCTTGGGGCAGGATCGAAGGGGCTGTTTTTT
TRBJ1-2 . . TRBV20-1 CSAYQGGGYTF TGCAGTGCTTACCAGGGTGGTGGCTACACCTTC
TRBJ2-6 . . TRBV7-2 CASSPTLASGANVLTF TGTGCCAGCAGCCCGACACTGGCCTCTGGGGCCAACGTCCTGACTTTC
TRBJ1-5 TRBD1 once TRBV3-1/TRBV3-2 CASSQTGGQPQHF TGTGCCAGCAGCCAAACAGGGGGACAGCCCCAGCATTTT
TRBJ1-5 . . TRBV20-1 CSAKGVQPQHF TGCAGTGCTAAAGGGGTTCAGCCCCAGCATTTT
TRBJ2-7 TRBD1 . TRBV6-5 CASRVGGVYEQYF TGTGCCAGCAGGGTAGGGGGCGTCTACGAGCAGTACTTC
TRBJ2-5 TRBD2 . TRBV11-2 CASSLQTSGRETQYF TGTGCCAGCAGCCTTCAGACTAGCGGGAGGGAGACCCAGTACTTC
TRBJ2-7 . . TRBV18 CASSPFNGSISYEQYF TGTGCCAGCTCACCATTTAACGGGTCAATCTCCTACGAGCAGTACTTC
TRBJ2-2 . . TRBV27 CASSLYRDTGELFF TGTGCCAGCAGTTTATACAGGGACACCGGGGAGCTGTTTTTT
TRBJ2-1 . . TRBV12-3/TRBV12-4 CASSLSRGEQFF TGTGCCAGCAGTTTAAGTAGGGGAGAGCAGTTCTTC
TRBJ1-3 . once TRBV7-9 CASSLAGGDTIYF TGTGCCAGCAGCTTAGCGGGGGGGGACACCATATATTTT
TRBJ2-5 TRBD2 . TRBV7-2 CATAGRDQRGETQYF TGTGCCACGGCGGGGAGGGACCAAAGAGGAGAGACCCAGTACTTC
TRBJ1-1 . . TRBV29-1 CSVGTRANTEAFF TGCAGCGTCGGGACAAGGGCAAACACTGAAGCTTTCTTT
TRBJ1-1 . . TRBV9 CASSVDSPLEVFF TGTGCCAGCAGCGTAGACAGTCCCCTGGAGGTTTTCTTT
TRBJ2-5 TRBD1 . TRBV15 CATSSSTGVQETQYF TGTGCCACCAGCAGTTCTACAGGGGTCCAAGAGACCCAGTACTTC
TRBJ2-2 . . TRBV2 CASQDRIANTGELFF TGTGCCAGCCAGGACAGAATCGCGAACACCGGGGAGCTGTTTTTT
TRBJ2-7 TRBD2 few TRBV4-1 CASSHGLAGLSYEQYF TGCGCCAGCAGCCATGGCCTAGCGGGCCTCTCCTACGAGCAGTACTTC
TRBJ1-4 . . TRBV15 CATSREKGGETTNEKLFF TGTGCCACCAGCAGAGAGAAGGGAGGGGAAACAACTAATGAAAAACTGTTTTTT
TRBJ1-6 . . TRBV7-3 CASSSQGNNSPLHF TGTGCCAGCAGCTCCCAGGGCAATAATTCACCCCTCCACTTT
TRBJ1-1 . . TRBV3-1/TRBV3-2 CASSFRTGNSGEAFF TGTGCCAGCAGCTTTCGAACAGGGAATTCGGGTGAAGCTTTCTTT
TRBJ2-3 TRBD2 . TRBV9 CASSAPGGGALDTQYF TGTGCCAGCAGCGCCCCGGGGGGGGGCGCCTTAGATACGCAGTATTTT
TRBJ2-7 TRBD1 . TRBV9 CASSVTGLGEQYF TGTGCCAGCAGCGTGACAGGGTTGGGCGAGCAGTACTTC
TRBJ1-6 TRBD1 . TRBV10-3 CAISVATGTNSPLHF TGTGCCATCAGTGTCGCGACAGGGACCAATTCACCCCTCCACTTT
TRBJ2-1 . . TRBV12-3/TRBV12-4 CASIRGGINEQFF TGTGCCAGCATCAGGGGCGGAATAAATGAGCAGTTCTTC
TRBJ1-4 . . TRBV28 CASRKSGVNEKLFF TGTGCCAGCAGAAAAAGCGGAGTTAATGAAAAACTGTTTTTT
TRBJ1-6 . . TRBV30 CAWSVGLQNSPLHF TGTGCCTGGAGTGTAGGACTTCAGAATTCACCCCTCCACTTT
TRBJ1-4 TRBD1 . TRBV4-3 CASSRGTGVGEKLFF TGCGCCAGCAGCCGAGGGACAGGGGTTGGAGAAAAACTGTTTTTT
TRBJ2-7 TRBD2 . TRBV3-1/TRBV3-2 CASSPGLAEIYEQYF TGTGCCAGCAGCCCGGGACTAGCGGAGATCTACGAGCAGTACTTC
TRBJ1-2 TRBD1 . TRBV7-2 CASSLGQGKNYGYTF TGTGCCAGCAGCTTAGGACAGGGTAAAAACTATGGCTACACCTTC
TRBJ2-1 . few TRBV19 CASSIRSDEQFF TGTGCCAGTAGTATCAGGTCCGATGAGCAGTTCTTC
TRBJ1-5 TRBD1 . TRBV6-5 CASRTGGLNQPQHF TGTGCCAGCAGGACAGGGGGTCTTAATCAGCCCCAGCATTTT